The entry below describes one TCR beta chain. The antigen is not known. The data are from a study of identical twins. Study-level results: The authors noted that invariant MAIT and iNKT cells could partly confound zero-insertion analyses.

TCRdb ran MiXCR on the 5' RACE reads and lists one entry per CDR3 protein. This table has 350,000 to 450,000 distinct CDR3 sequences, approximately 17% appearing once. This CDR3 contains 16 residues. In germline, CDR1 is SGHKS, CDR2 YYEKEE (reference sequence). After removal of 4 bases from V and 5 bases from J, the junction contained 12 bases not matched to a gene. The sequenced sample was naive T cells sorted from blood. The sequence came from a man aged 50 or older in good health. V usage is TRBV5-5 and J usage is TRBJ2-7; 10 nucleotides match TRBD2. The CDR3 loop is CASSNQPRLAGDEQYF. CDR3 in DNA: TGTGCCAGCAGCAACCAGCCCCGGCTAGCGGGAGACGAGCAGTACTTC. Combining the CDR3 with reference TRBV5-5 and TRBJ2-7 gives the whole variable domain DAGVTQSPTHLIKTRGQQVTLRCSPISGHKSVSWYQQVLGQGPQFIFQYYEKEERGRGNFPDRFSARQFPNYSSELNVNALLLGDSALYLCASSNQPRLAGDEQYFGPGTRLTVT.